This T cell receptor beta chain emerged from a study of blood T cell repertoires in COVID-19 (dated by TCRdb to between 2020 and 2021). Context from the whole study: Collaborator samples came from the United States, Italy and Spain and covered acute and convalescent phases of COVID-19. The material from the prospective study consisted of cDNA or gDNA derived from T cells, B-cell-depleted T cells, or PBMCs. Subjects who had been exposed to COVID-19, were actively infected with it, or had recovered from it provided the deeply sampled blood TCRbeta repertoires that made up the dataset. The repertoires were released in a freely available public database intended as a resource for research on the immune response to SARS-CoV-2. The samples were drawn from the first 160 participants of the ongoing ImmuneRACE study and from 1,200 or so subjects provided by 6 global collaborators. A de-identified subject ID, COVID-19 status, age in years and sex were almost always included in the sample metadata. Where available, HLA class I and class II types were obtained from metadata supplied by the sample provider rather than from assay-based typing.

General findings and caveats noted by the study authors: Clinical and demographic metadata were provided uncurated, with the amount varying by source and participant.

The immunoSEQ Assay, a bias-controlled multiplex PCR, was used to amplify TCRbeta CDR3 regions from genomic DNA. In the source study's methods: Nucleated cell counts per sample were estimated from amplification of reference gene primers within the assay. To quantify the absolute abundance of each unique TCRbeta CDR3 rearrangement, sequence reads were collapsed and filtered. For each sample, productive Simpson clonality was calculated by taking the square root of Simpson's diversity index across productive rearrangements. In its TCRdb copy, this immuneACCESS table keeps in-frame sequences only and misses some clones. Where compared with another copy, unresolved V genes explain less than half of these, and the others have no known cause. V and J calls and clone size are as listed in that table; D and trimming were resolved from the DNA. This sample holds 220,000 or so clones; over 80% were observed only once. The ten largest clones take up just over 0.85% of the sample.

Enrolling through a virtual design, the prospective study's participants ranged in age from roughly 18 to 89 years and lived across some 22 United States geographic areas. In the prospective study, cohorts were assigned on the basis of participant-reported clinical history obtained from a screening survey and a study questionnaire. Exposed participants had been in contact, within 2 weeks of entering the study, with a person who had a PCR-confirmed or clinician-diagnosed case of COVID-19. Each participant in the prospective study had whole blood, serum and a nasopharyngeal or oropharyngeal swab collected by mobile phlebotomists. Over a roughly 2-month period, participants in the prospective study had the option of providing additional blood draws and questionnaires. Blood samples from the prospective study were shipped frozen or at room temperature prior to DNA extraction. As regards this clone: Its antigen remains unidentified. The sample holds no much larger clone one base away, and base qualities are not on file.

V sheds 7 bases and J sheds 0 bases, leaving 22 bases between their ends. The germline V gene yields SGHVS for CDR1 and FNYEAQ for CDR2. From cysteine to phenylalanine, the CDR3 is 18 amino acids long. The entry retains the CDR3 DNA only, 54 bases that are in frame from base 1. Material for sequencing was PBMCs or T cells enriched from blood (not recorded which). The clonotype comes from a man aged 50 to 60 who had been exposed to COVID-19. The rearranged segments are TRBV7-6 and TRBJ1-3; no D gene call is confident. CDR3 sequence: CASKREAAYEPSGNTIYF. The nucleotide sequence reads TGTGCCAGCAAGAGGGAGGCAGCTTATGAACCCTCTGGAAACACCATATATTTT.